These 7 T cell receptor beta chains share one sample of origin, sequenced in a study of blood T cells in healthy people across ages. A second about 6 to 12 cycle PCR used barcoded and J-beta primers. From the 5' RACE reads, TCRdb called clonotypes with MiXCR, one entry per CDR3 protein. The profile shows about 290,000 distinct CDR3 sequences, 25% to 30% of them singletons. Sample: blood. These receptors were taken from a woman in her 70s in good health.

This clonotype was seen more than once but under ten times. The CDR3 bases are TGTGCCAGCGAGTTGAGCTCCTATAATTCACCCCTCCACTTT. Protein: CASELSSYNSPLHF. V usage is TRBV6-1 and J usage is TRBJ1-6; D is ambiguous. This CDR3 contains 14 residues. Trimming stripped 8 bases from V and 0 bases from J, with 8 bases between. Germline CDR1 reads MNHNS; CDR2 reads SASEGT.

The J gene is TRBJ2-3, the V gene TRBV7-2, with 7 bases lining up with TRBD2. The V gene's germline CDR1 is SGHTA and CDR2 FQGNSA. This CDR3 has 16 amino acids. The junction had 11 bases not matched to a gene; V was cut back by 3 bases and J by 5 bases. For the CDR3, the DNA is TGTGCCAGCAGCTTGGTTCGAGCGGGAACCAAAGATACGCAGTATTTT. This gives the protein CASSLVRAGTKDTQYF.

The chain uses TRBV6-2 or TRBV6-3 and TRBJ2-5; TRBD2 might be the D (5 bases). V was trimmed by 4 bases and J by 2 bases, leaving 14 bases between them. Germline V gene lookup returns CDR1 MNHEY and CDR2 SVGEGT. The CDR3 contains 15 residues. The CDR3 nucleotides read TGTGCCAGCAGTTCGACTATACTAGGACAAGAGACCCAGTACTTC. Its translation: CASSSTILGQETQYF.

The CDR3 nucleotides are TGTGCCAGCAGATTCCTTAATCCTGGCGAGCAGTACTTC. Its protein is CASRFLNPGEQYF. V gene TRBV28 combines with J gene TRBJ2-7; D remains unclear. Germline CDR1 and CDR2: MDHEN and SYDVKM. This CDR3 region has 13 residues. V was clipped by 6 bases and J by 6 bases, with 15 bases between them.

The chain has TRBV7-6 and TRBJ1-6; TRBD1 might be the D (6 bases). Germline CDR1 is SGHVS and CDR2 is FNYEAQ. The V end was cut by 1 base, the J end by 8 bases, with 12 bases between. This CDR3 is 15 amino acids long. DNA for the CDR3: TGTGCCAGCAGCTTAGGTCAGGGGAGGGATTCACCCCTCCACTTT. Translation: CASSLGQGRDSPLHF.

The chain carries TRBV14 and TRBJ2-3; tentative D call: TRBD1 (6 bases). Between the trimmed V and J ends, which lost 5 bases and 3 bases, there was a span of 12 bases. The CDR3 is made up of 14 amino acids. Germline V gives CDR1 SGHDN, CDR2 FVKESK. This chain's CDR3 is CASSEGGWTDTQYF. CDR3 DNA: TGTGCCAGCAGCGAAGGGGGTTGGACAGATACGCAGTATTTT.

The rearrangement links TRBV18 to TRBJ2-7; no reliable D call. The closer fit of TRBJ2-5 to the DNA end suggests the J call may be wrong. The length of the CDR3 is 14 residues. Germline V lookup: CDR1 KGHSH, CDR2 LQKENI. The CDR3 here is CASSGTRRQETQYF. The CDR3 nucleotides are TGTGCCAGCTCCGGAACGAGACGGCAAGAGACCCAGTACTTC.